The clone carrying this T cell receptor beta chain was counted at least ten times. Germline assignment: CDR1 SGDLS and CDR2 YYNGEE. V dropped 1 base and J dropped 9 bases, with 17 bases sitting between them. The CDR3 sequence is 16 residues long. This specimen comes from a study of spatial heterogeneity in lung cancer. A single record per CDR3 protein comes from TCRdb applying MiXCR to the 5' RACE reads. The data contain roughly 71,000 distinct CDR3 sequences, 8% to 9% of them seen just once; the ten biggest clones take up 1.9%. Described time point: blood at routine non-recurrence follow-up after resection.

The receptor comes from a female donor with early-stage non-small cell lung cancer. The source was PBMCs, collected at follow-up. The chain links TRBV9 to TRBJ1-6, with TRBD1 as a possible D gene (6 bases). The CDR3 here is CASSVLPGETGSPLHF. The CDR3 coding sequence is TGTGCCAGCAGCGTACTACCGGGAGAGACAGGTTCACCCCTCCACTTT. Complete variable domain (other parts from reference TRBV9 and TRBJ1-6): DSGVTQTPKHLITATGQRVTLRCSPRSGDLSVYWYQQSLDQGLQFLIQYYNGEERAKGNILERFSAQQFPDLHSELNLSSLELGDSALYFCASSVLPGETGSPLHFGNGTRLTVT.